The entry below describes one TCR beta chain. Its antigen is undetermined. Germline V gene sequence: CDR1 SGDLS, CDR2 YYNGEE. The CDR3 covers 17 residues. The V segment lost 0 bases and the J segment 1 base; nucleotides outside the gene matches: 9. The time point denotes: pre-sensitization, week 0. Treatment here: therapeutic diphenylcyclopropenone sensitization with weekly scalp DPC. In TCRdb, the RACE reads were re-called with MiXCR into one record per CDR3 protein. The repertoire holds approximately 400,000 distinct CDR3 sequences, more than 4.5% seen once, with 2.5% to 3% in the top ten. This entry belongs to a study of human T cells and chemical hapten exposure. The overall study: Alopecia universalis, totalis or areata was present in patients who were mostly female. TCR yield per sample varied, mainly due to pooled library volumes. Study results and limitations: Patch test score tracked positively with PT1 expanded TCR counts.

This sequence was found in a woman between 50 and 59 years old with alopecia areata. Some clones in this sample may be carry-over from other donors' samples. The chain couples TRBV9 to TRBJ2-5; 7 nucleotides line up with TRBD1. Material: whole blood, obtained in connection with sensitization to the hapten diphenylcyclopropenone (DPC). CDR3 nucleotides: TGTGCCAGCAGCGTAGGGAAGGCAGGGGGTTTCCAAGAGACCCAGTACTTC. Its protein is CASSVGKAGGFQETQYF.